This is a list of T cell receptor beta chains from one sample in a study of blood T cell repertoires in COVID-19. Generated by immunoSEQ multiplex PCR, the TCRdb table keeps only in-frame clones and is missing some. The sample has approximately 85,000 clones; around 92% are singletons. Input material: peripheral blood. Every receptor here comes from a woman aged 55-70 years with active COVID-19. Each CDR3 is given with its conserved first and last residue. A D gene is named only where the DNA matches it firmly. Size is omitted from some rows. Given values are once, few, many or a class for expanded clones.

J,length,V,size,D,DNA,CDR3
TRBJ2-2,14,TRBV6-6,-,-,TGTGCCAGCAGTTTCAGGGTGGACACCGGGGAGCTGTTTTTT,CASSFRVDTGELFF
TRBJ2-5,12,TRBV20-1,once,-,TGCAGTGCTAGTTTCGGTAAAGAGACCCAGTACTTC,CSASFGKETQYF
TRBJ2-5,16,TRBV5-4,once,TRBD2,TGTGCCAGCAGCACCCGACTAGCGGGGGGGGAAGAGACCCAGTACTTC,CASSTRLAGGEETQYF
TRBJ1-3,15,TRBV28,-,-,TGTGCCAGCGGGGGCCTTTTTACCTCTGGAAACACCATATATTTT,CASGGLFTSGNTIYF
TRBJ2-7,14,TRBV24-1,once,-,TGTGCCACCGCAAGCTCGGGTCTTACGGGCGAGCAGTACTTC,CATASSGLTGEQYF
TRBJ2-7,16,TRBV3-1/TRBV3-2,-,TRBD2,TGTGCCAGCAGCCAAGTAGCGGCTAGCGGGAGCTACGAGCAGTACTTC,CASSQVAASGSYEQYF
TRBJ2-5,13,TRBV11-2,-,-,TGTGCCAGCAGCGCGGAGGCGTGGGAGACCCAGTACTTC,CASSAEAWETQYF
TRBJ2-7,15,TRBV18,once,TRBD2,TGTGCCAGCTCACCGGGCGGGGGAAAGTCCTACGAGCAGTACTTC,CASSPGGGKSYEQYF
TRBJ1-1,13,TRBV18,-,-,TGTGCCAGCTCACAGCAGGGGAACACTGAAGCTTTCTTT,CASSQQGNTEAFF
TRBJ2-3,16,TRBV5-6,-,TRBD2,TGTGCCAGCAGCTTGGGTGGGGCGGGGGGCTCAGATACGCAGTATTTT,CASSLGGAGGSDTQYF
TRBJ1-2,14,TRBV2,-,-,TGTGCCAGCAGGGGAAGAACAGGAAACTATGGCTACACCTTC,CASRGRTGNYGYTF
TRBJ1-1,15,TRBV5-3,-,-,TGTGCCAGAAGCTCCGGCAGGGTAAGTAGCACTGAAGCTTTCTTT,CARSSGRVSSTEAFF
TRBJ1-1,15,TRBV11-2,-,-,TGTGCCAGCAGCAGACAGGATATCATGAACACTGAAGCTTTCTTT,CASSRQDIMNTEAFF
TRBJ2-6,14,TRBV29-1,-,-,TGCAGCGTTGGCGGAGACTCTGGGGCCAACGTCCTGACTTTC,CSVGGDSGANVLTF
TRBJ2-1,19,TRBV6-2/TRBV6-3,-,TRBD2,TGTGCCAGCAGTTACCCTCCCGGGACTAGCGGGGGAATATACAATGAGCAGTTCTTC,CASSYPPGTSGGIYNEQFF
TRBJ2-7,14,TRBV5-1,-,-,TGCGCCAGCAGCCCCGGGACACCCTCCTACGAGCAGTACTTC,CASSPGTPSYEQYF
TRBJ2-3,13,TRBV29-1,-,TRBD2,TGCAGCGTTGCGCGGGAGATTCGGGATACGCAGTATTTT,CSVAREIRDTQYF
TRBJ2-7,16,TRBV28,-,TRBD2,TGTGCCAGCAGCTCCCGCTCTAGCGGGAGAATCTACGAGCAGTACTTC,CASSSRSSGRIYEQYF
TRBJ1-2,17,TRBV9,-,TRBD1,TGTGCCAGCAGCGTAGGGCCCGGTTTGACAGGGGGCGATGGCTACACCTTC,CASSVGPGLTGGDGYTF
TRBJ2-7,14,TRBV6-5,-,TRBD1,TGTGCCAGCCTGGGGACAGGGGCCCCCTACGAGCAGTACTTC,CASLGTGAPYEQYF
TRBJ2-5,16,TRBV5-4,many,-,TGTGCCAGCAGCTTGAAATTTACGGGACTCCAAGAGACCCAGTACTTC,CASSLKFTGLQETQYF
TRBJ2-7,15,TRBV28,-,TRBD2,TGTGCCAGCAGTTCCCGGACTAGCGGGAGGGGCGAGCAGTACTTC,CASSSRTSGRGEQYF
TRBJ1-1,15,TRBV28,-,TRBD1,TGTGCCAGCAGTCCAGGGGGCGCATCAAACACTGAAGCTTTCTTT,CASSPGGASNTEAFF